The 5 T cell receptor beta chains below come from one sample, sequenced in a study of OX40 agonist ivuxolimab in advanced cancers. Sequenced by immunoSEQ multiplex PCR; TCRdb stores in-frame clones only, minus some. The sample holds about 25,000 clones, roughly 80% seen once. This specimen consisted of CD4+ or CD8+ T cells sorted from blood, obtained in a trial of the OX40 agonist ivuxolimab. The receptors come from an adult with an advanced solid tumor such as melanoma, head and neck, liver or kidney cancer.

V is TRBV28 and J is TRBJ1-1; no reliable D call. Trimming shortened V by 8 bases and J by 1 base, and 11 bases separated the two germline ends. CDR3 size: 13 residues. CDR1 and CDR2 (germline): MDHEN, SYDVKM. The CDR3 loop reads CASVSGGNTEAFF. The CDR3 DNA reads as TGTGCCAGCGTTTCCGGCGGGAACACTGAAGCTTTCTTT.

The V and J genes are TRBV10-3 and TRBJ2-7; TRBD2 aligns across 7 bases. This CDR3 is built from 15 residues. V shed 7 bases, J shed 6 bases, and the junction held 15 bases outside the gene matches. The germline V gene has CDR1 ENHRY and CDR2 SYGVKD. CDR3 coding DNA: TGTGCCATCAACCCATCCGGGACTACCACCGCCGAGCAGTACTTC. This translates into CAINPSGTTTAEQYF.

V usage is TRBV2 and J usage is TRBJ1-4; 8 bases agree with TRBD1. This CDR3 is 14 amino acids long. Germline CDR1 and CDR2: SNHLY and FYNNEI. With V trimmed by 5 bases and J by 8 bases, 7 bases remained unmatched. The CDR3 region is CASSLRGLGEKLFF. The CDR3 DNA sequence: TGTGCCAGCAGTCTCAGGGGGCTTGGAGAAAAACTGTTTTTT.

V usage is TRBV4-1 and J usage is TRBJ2-7; D gene uncertain. CDR1 is MGHRA, CDR2 YSYEKL, per germline. This CDR3 is 16 amino acids long. Trimming removed 0 bases from V and 3 bases from J, with 15 bases in between. CDR3 sequence reads: CASSQDSVRNNYEQYF. The CDR3 DNA sequence: TGCGCCAGCAGCCAAGATTCGGTTCGGAACAACTACGAGCAGTACTTC.

V gene TRBV7-2 combines with J gene TRBJ1-2; 7 bases agree with TRBD1. J was trimmed by 6 bases and V by 6 bases; bases with no gene match: 10. The CDR3 has 14 residues. Germline loops: CDR1 SGHTA, CDR2 FQGNSA. The CDR3 DNA reads as TGTGCCAGCAGACATAACAGGGGCGTGGATGGCTACACCTTC. Translated: CASRHNRGVDGYTF.